This paragraph covers one T cell receptor beta chain sequence. Germline-derived CDR1 and CDR2 are SGHRS and YFSETQ. The CDR3 loop spans 16 amino acids. Trimming removed 3 bases from V and 2 bases from J, with 16 bases in between. This specimen comes from a study of blood T cell repertoires in COVID-19. Methods used by the authors: For nucleated cells, counts were estimated from reference gene primer amplification. TCRdb's table, derived via immunoSEQ multiplex PCR, lists solely in-frame clones and lacks some. V and J calls and clone size are copied from that table; D and trimming were computed from the DNA. Of around 160,000 clones in the sample, about four fifths were seen once.

This receptor was identified in a human donor with acute or convalescent COVID-19. The donor label of this sample is uncertain. The sample consisted of peripheral blood. The chain recombines TRBV5-1 with TRBJ2-3, with D possibly being TRBD1 (6 bases). CDR3 coding DNA: TGCGCCAGCAGCTCCCCTTGGACAGAGAACACAGATACGCAGTATTTT. Translating gives CASSSPWTENTDTQYF. The variable domain in full, completed from reference TRBV5-1 and TRBJ2-3, reads KAGVTQTPRYLIKTRGQQVTLSCSPISGHRSVSWYQQTPGQGLQFLFEYFSETQRNKGNFPGRFSGRQFSNSRSEMNVSTLELGDSALYLCASSSPWTENTDTQYFGPGTRLTVL.